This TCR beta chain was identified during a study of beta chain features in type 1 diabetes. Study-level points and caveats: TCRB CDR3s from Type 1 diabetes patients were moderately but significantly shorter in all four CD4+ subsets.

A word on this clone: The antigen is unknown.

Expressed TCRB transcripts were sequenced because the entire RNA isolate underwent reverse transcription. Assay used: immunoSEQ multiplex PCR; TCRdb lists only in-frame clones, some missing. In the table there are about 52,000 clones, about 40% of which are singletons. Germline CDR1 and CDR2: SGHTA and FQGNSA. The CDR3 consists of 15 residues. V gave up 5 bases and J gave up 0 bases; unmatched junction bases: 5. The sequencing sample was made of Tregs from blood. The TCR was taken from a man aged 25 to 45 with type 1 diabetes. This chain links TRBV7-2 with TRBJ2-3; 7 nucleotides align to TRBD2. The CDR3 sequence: CASSRSGVSTDTQYF. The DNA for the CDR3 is TGTGCCAGCAGCAGGAGCGGGGTTAGCACAGATACGCAGTATTTT.